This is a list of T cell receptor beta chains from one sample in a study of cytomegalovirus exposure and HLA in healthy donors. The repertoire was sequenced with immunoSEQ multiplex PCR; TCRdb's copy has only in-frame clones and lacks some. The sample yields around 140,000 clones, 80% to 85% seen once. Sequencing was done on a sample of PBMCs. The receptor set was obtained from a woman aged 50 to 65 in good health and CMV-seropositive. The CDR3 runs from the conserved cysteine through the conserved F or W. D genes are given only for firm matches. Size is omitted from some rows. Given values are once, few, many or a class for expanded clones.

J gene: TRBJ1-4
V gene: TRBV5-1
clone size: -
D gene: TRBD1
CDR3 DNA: TGCGCCAGCAGCCCAGGGGGCGCGACTAATGAAAAACTGTTTTTT
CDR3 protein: CASSPGGATNEKLFF

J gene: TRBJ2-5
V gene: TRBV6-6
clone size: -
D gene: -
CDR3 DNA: TGTGCCAGCAGACAGGTGAAAGAGACCCAGTACTTC
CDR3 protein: CASRQVKETQYF

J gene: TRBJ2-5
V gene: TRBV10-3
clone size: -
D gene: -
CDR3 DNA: TGTGCCATCAGTCGTACAGGTCAAGAGACCCAGTACTTC
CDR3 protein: CAISRTGQETQYF

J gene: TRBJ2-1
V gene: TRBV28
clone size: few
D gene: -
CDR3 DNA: TGTGGGGGAGGGGACAAACGAAAGCAGTTCTTC
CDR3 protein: CGGGDKRKQFF

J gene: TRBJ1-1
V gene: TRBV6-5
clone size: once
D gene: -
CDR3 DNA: TGTGCCAGCAGTGGTAGGGGCACTGAAGCTTTCTTT
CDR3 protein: CASSGRGTEAFF

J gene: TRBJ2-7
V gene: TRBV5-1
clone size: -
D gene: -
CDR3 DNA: TGCGCCAGCAGCCCCCCGAGGACAGCCTACGAGCAGTACTTC
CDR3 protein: CASSPPRTAYEQYF

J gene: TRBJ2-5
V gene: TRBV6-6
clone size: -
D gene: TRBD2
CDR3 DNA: TGTGCCAGCAGTTACCTTACTAGCGGGAGTCAGACCCAGTACTTC
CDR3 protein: CASSYLTSGSQTQYF

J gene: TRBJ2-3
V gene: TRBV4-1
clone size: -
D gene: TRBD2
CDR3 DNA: TGCGCCAGCAGCCAAGGGCGGGAGGGTCTAGATACGCAGTATTTT
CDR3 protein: CASSQGREGLDTQYF

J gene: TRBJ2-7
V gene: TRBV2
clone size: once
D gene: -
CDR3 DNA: TGTGCCAGCAGACCCGCCCCCATGAGCTCCTACGAGCAGTACTTC
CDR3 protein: CASRPAPMSSYEQYF

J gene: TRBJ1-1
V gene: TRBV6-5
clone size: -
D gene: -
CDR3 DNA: TGTGCCAGCAGTTACGGTCAGGGGTACACTGAAGCTTTCTTT
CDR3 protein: CASSYGQGYTEAFF

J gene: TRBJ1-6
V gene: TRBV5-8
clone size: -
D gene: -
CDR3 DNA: TGTGCCAGCAGCCCCCGACAGTATAATTCACCCCTCCACTTT
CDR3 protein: CASSPRQYNSPLHF

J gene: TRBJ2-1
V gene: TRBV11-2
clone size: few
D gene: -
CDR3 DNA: TGTGCCAGCAGCTTAGTCGCCAACAGTAATGAGCAGTTCTTC
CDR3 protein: CASSLVANSNEQFF

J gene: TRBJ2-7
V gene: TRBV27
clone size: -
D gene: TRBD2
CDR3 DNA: TGTGCCAGCGGCGGGAGGGCTTCCGAGCAGTACTTC
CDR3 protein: CASGGRASEQYF

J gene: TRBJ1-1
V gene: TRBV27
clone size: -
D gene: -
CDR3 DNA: TGTGCCAGCAGTTTGTTCCCGGGAGGGGGGCTGAACACTGAAGCTTTCTTT
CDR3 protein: CASSLFPGGGLNTEAFF

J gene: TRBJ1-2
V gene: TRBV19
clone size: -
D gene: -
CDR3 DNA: TGTGCCAGTAGTAGAGGATACAAGAACTATGGCTACACCTTC
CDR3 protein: CASSRGYKNYGYTF

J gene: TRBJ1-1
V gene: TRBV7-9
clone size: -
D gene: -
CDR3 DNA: TGTGCCAGCAGCTTCCCGGGGGGGGCGGAAACTGAAGCTTTCTTT
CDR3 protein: CASSFPGGAETEAFF

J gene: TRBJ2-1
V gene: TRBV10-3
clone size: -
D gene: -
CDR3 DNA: TGTGCCATCAGCCCCGGGCCGGTCAGGGGATTTGATGAGCAGTTCTTC
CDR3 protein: CAISPGPVRGFDEQFF

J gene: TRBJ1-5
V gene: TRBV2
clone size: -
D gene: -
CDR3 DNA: TGTGCCAGCAGTGAAGCGCGAGGGAATCAGCTCCAGCATTTT
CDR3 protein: CASSEARGNQLQHF

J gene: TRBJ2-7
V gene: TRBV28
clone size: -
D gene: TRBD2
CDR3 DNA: TGTGCCAGCAGTTTCGACCTAGCGGGGAACTACGAGCAGTACTTC
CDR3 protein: CASSFDLAGNYEQYF

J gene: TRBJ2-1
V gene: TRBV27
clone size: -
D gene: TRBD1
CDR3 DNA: TGTGCCAGCAGCCTTCCGGGACAGGGGGGTCATGAGCAGTTCTTC
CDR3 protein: CASSLPGQGGHEQFF

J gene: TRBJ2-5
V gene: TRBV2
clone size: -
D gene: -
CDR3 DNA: TGTGCCAGCCTCCGCTACCCCTTCCAAGAGACCCAGTACTTC
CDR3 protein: CASLRYPFQETQYF

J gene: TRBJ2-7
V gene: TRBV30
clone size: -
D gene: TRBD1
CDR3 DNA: TGTGCCTGGAACAGGGGGGACTTCGATGTAGCGGAGCAGTACTTC
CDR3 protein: CAWNRGDFDVAEQYF

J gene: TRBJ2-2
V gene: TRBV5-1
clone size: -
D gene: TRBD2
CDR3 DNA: TGCGCCAGCAGCTTGGAACTAGCGGGGGCCTCGAACACCGGGGAGCTGTTTTTT
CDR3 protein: CASSLELAGASNTGELFF

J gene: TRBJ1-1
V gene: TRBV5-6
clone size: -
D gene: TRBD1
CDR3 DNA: TGTGCCAGCAGCTTGGCCATAGGGGGCCCGGAAGCTTTCTTT
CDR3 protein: CASSLAIGGPEAFF

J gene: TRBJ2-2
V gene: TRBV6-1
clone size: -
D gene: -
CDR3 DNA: TGTGCCAGCAGACAGGGGAACACCGGGGAGCTGTTTTTT
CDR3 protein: CASRQGNTGELFF

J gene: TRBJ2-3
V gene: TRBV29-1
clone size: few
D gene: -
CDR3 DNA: TGCAGCGTACAGCGGGCGGAAGATACGCAGTATTTT
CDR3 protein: CSVQRAEDTQYF

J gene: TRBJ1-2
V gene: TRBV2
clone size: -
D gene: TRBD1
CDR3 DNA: TGTGCCACCGGACTGCCGACAGGGATTAATCGCTATGGCTACACCTTC
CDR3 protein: CATGLPTGINRYGYTF

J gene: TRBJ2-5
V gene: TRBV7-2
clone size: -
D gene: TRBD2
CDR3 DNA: TGTGCCAGCAGCTTAGAGGGGGCGGCTAGCGGGGGCCTGGGAGAGACCCAGTACTTC
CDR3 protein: CASSLEGAASGGLGETQYF

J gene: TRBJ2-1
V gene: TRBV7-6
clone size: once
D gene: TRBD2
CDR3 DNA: TGTGCCAGCAGACTAGCGGGAGAAGGGTACAATGAGCAGTTCTTC
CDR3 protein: CASRLAGEGYNEQFF

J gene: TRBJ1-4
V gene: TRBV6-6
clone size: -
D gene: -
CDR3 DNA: TGTGCCAGCACCGAAAAGACAGTAATGGGTAATGAAAAACTGTTTTTT
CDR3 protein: CASTEKTVMGNEKLFF

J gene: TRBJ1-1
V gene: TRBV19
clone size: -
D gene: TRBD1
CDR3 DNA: TGTGCCAGTAGTACGACCCAGTACAGGGGCACTGAAGCTTTCTTT
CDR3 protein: CASSTTQYRGTEAFF

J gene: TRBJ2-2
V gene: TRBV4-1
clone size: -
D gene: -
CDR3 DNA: TGCGCCAGCAGTAAGGAGGGAATCCAACAGGGGCTCACCGGGGAGCTGTTTTTT
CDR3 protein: CASSKEGIQQGLTGELFF

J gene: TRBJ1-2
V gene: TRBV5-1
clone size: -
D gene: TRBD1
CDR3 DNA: TGCGCCAGCAGCTTGGCCGTAAGGACAGGGAGTGACTATGGCTACACCTTC
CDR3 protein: CASSLAVRTGSDYGYTF

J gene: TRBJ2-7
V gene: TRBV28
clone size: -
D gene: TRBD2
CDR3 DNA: TGTGCCAGCAGTTTAGGATGGCTAGCGGGTGAATCCTACGAGCAGTACTTC
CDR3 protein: CASSLGWLAGESYEQYF

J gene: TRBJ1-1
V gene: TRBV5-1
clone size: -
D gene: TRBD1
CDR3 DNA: TGCGCCAGCAGCTTGGGTGCCGGGACAGGAAGGACTGAAGCTTTCTTT
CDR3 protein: CASSLGAGTGRTEAFF

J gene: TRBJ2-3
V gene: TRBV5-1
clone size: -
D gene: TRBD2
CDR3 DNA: TGCGCCAGCAGCTTTACTAGCGTCACAGATACGCAGTATTTT
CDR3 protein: CASSFTSVTDTQYF

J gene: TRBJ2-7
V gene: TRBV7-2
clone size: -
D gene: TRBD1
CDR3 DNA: TGTGCCAGCAGCGTGGGACAGGCTTACGAGCAGTACTTC
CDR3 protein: CASSVGQAYEQYF

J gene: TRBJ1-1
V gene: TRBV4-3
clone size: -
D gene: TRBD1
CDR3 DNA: TGCGCCAGCAGCCAAGATGTGCGAGGGGGCCGACTGGACACTGAAGCTTTCTTT
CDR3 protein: CASSQDVRGGRLDTEAFF

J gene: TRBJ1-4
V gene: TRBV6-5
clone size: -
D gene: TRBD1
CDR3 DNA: TGTGCCAGCAGCTACAGGGGGCAGACAACTAATGAAAAACTGTTTTTT
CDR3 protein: CASSYRGQTTNEKLFF

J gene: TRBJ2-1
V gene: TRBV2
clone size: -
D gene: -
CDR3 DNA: TGTGCCAGCAGAACGGGAGTCTCCTACAATGAGCAGTTCTTC
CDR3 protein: CASRTGVSYNEQFF

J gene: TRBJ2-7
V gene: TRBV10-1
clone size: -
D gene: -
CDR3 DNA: TGCGCCAGCAGTGCCGGAACAGGGTCCTACGAGCAGTACTTC
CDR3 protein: CASSAGTGSYEQYF

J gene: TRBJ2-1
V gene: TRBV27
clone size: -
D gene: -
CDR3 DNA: TGTGCCACAGGGGCTAGGGTCAATGAGCAGTTCTTC
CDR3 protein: CATGARVNEQFF

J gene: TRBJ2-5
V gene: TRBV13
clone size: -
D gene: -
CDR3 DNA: TGTGCCAGCAGCTTGGGTAAGGGAGAGGAGACCCAGTACTTC
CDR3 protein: CASSLGKGEETQYF

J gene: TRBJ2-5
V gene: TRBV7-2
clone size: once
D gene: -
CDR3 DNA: TGTGCCAGCAGCTTAAAGAGACAAGAGACCCAGTACTTC
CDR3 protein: CASSLKRQETQYF

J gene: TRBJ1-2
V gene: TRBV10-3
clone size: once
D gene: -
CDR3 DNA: TGTGCCATCAGCCCCGGCCCGGCCGCGGGCTATGGCTACACCTTC
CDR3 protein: CAISPGPAAGYGYTF

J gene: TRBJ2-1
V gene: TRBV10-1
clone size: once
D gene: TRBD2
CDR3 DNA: TGCGCCAGCAGCAGAACCGGGACTAGCAATGAGCAGTTCTTC
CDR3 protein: CASSRTGTSNEQFF

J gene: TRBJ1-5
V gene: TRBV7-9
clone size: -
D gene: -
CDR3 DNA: TGTTCCAGCAGCCTGGGGGGTAGGGGCGCCTATCAGCCCCAGCATTTT
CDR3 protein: CSSSLGGRGAYQPQHF

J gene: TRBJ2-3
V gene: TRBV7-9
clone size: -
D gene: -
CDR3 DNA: TGTGCCAGCAGATCCTCAACTCCTCTCGACACAGATACGCAGTATTTT
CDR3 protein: CASRSSTPLDTDTQYF

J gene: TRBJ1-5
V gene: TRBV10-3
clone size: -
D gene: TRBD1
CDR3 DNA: TGTGCCATCAGTGAAGAGTTCGGCAGGGGGCATCAGCCCCAGCATTTT
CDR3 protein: CAISEEFGRGHQPQHF

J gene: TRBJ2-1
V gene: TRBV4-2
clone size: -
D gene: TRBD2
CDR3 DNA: TGTGCCAGCAGCCAAGTACCGGGACTAGCGAGCCTCTACAATGAGCAGTTCTTC
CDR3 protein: CASSQVPGLASLYNEQFF

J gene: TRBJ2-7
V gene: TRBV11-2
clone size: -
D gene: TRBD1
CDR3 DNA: TGTGCCAGCAGCTATGGGACAGGGGATTACGAGCAGTACTTC
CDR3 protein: CASSYGTGDYEQYF

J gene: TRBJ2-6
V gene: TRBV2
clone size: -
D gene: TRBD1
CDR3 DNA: TGTGCCAGCCGGGACAGGAGCTTCTCTGGGGCCAACGTCCTGACTTTC
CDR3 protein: CASRDRSFSGANVLTF

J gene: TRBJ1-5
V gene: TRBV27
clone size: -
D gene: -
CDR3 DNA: TGTGCCAGCAGTCCGATCGGATTAACGGGTTTGAAGAATCAGCCCCAGCATTTT
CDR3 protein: CASSPIGLTGLKNQPQHF

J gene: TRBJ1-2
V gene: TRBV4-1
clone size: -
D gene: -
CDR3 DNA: TGCGCCAGCAGTAATGGAGGGCCGACCAAATATGGCTGCACCTTC
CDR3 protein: CASSNGGPTKYGCTF